The TCR beta chain under discussion was sequenced for a study of molecular identifiers for immune sequencing clone quantification. This CDR3 spans 15 amino acids. Trimming took 5 bases from V and 3 from J, leaving 14 bases between them. From the PCR reads, TCRdb called clonotypes with MiXCR, one entry per CDR3 protein. The data show around 320,000 distinct CDR3 sequences, 24% seen once. J is TRBJ2-1 and V is TRBV12-3 or TRBV12-4; weak D call: TRBD2 (5 bases). The receptor comes from a human donor in good health. Some libraries in this study had Jurkat cell RNA spiked in. The sample was naive CD8+ T cells from blood, with Jurkat cell RNA spiked in. Noted subset: FACS-sorted CD8+CD4-CCR7+CD45RA+ naive T cells. The CDR3 loop is CASSLDGLDYNEQFF. Here the CDR3 DNA reads TGTGCCAGCAGTCTTGACGGACTGGACTACAATGAGCAGTTCTTC.